This T cell receptor beta chain stems from a study of blood T cell repertoires in COVID-19 (TCRdb year 2020). About the study as a whole: Samples from collaborators originated in the United States, Italy and Spain and spanned both the acute and convalescent phases of COVID-19. Where available, HLA class I and class II types were obtained from metadata supplied by the sample provider rather than from assay-based typing. The repertoires were released in a freely available public database intended as a resource for research on the immune response to SARS-CoV-2. The material from the prospective study consisted of cDNA or gDNA derived from T cells, B-cell-depleted T cells, or PBMCs. Deeply sampled blood TCRbeta repertoires from subjects exposed to, actively infected with, or recovered from COVID-19 were included in the dataset. Samples were obtained from the ongoing ImmuneRACE study (first 160 participants) and from about 1,300 subjects provided by 6 global collaborators. The sample metadata nearly always contained a de-identified subject ID, COVID-19 status, age in years and sex.

Notes on this clone: There is no known antigen for this receptor. Base qualities were left out, and no much larger clone turns up one base away.

The immunoSEQ Assay, a bias-controlled multiplex PCR, was used to amplify TCRbeta CDR3 regions from genomic DNA. Processing in the source paper ran as follows. Within the assay, amplification of reference gene primers was used to estimate how many nucleated cells each sample contained. To quantify the absolute abundance of each unique TCRbeta CDR3 rearrangement, sequence reads were collapsed and filtered. For each sample, productive Simpson clonality was calculated by taking the square root of Simpson's diversity index across productive rearrangements. TCRdb obtained this table from immuneACCESS and retained in-frame rearrangements with V and J assigned. These tables miss some clones; where compared with another copy, unresolved V genes account for less than half of the shortfall, and the remainder is unexplained. V, J and clone size are those of that table, while D and trimming were read from the DNA. The sample profile shows under 300,000 clones; roughly 80% of them were found once. Clones ranked in the top ten supply over 3% of the sample.

The paper's findings and limits, for the study overall: The quantity of clinical and demographic metadata differed by source and by participant and was supplied without curation.

Each collaborating institution followed its own protocols to collect whole blood in K2EDTA tubes. Collaborator samples were shipped for TCRbeta analysis as frozen whole blood, isolated PBMCs, or DNA extracted from either sample type. The receptor was isolated from a woman aged 40 to 49 with active or convalescent COVID-19. The sequenced sample was peripheral blood.

The CDR3 sequence is CASSELDSHGNTIYF. The DNA sequence is as follows: TGTGCCAGCAGTGAATTGGACAGCCATGGAAACACCATATATTTT. The chain employs TRBV25-1 and TRBJ1-3; the D gene is perhaps TRBD1, from 6 matching bases. The germline V gene supplies CDR1 MGHDK and CDR2 SYGVNS. V was cut back by 1 base and J by 3 bases, leaving a gap of 10 bases between them. Including cysteine and phenylalanine, the CDR3 has 15 amino acids. Of all the DNA, just the CDR3 is kept, 45 bases in frame from base 1.